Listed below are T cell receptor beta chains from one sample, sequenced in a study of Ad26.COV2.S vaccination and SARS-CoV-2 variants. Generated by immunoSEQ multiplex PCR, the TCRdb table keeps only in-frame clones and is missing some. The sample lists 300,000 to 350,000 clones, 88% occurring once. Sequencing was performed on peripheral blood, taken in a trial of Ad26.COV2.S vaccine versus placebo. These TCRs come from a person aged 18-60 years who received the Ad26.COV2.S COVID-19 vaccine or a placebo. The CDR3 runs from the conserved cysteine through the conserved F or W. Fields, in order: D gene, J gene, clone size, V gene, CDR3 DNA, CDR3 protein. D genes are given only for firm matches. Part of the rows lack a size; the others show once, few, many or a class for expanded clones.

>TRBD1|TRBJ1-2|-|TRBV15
TGTGCCACCAGCTTGGACAGGGTAGAAGGCTACACCTTC
CATSLDRVEGYTF
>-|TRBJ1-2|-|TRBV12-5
TGTGCTAGTTTCGACGGGGGCGGGGGCTATGGCTACACCTTC
CASFDGGGGYGYTF
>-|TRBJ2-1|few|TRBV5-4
TGTGCCAGCAGCTTGCAGGGCTCTTCTGGTTACAATGAGCAGTTCTTC
CASSLQGSSGYNEQFF
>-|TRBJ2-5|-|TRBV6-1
TGTGCCAGCAGTGAAGCGGTAGCCGCTCAAGAGACCCAGTACTTC
CASSEAVAAQETQYF
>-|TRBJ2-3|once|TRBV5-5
TGTGCCAGCAGCTTGTTCGGACGCTCAGATACGCAGTATTTT
CASSLFGRSDTQYF
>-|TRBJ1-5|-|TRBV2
TGTGCCAGCAGGGGAGGGGGAATCAATCAGCCCCAGCATTTT
CASRGGGINQPQHF
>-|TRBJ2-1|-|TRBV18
TGTGCCAGCTCACCACCCAGCAATGAGCAGTTCTTC
CASSPPSNEQFF
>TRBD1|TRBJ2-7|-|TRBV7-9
TGTGCCAGCAGCTTAGGGACAGGGGGCGGTGGGCAGTACTTC
CASSLGTGGGGQYF
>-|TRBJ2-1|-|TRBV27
TGTGCCAGCAGTCCGAGTAGGGGATTGTACAATGAGCAGTTCTTC
CASSPSRGLYNEQFF
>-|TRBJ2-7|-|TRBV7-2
TGTGCCAGCAGCTTCAACCGGGGTCTAAACGAGCAGTACTTC
CASSFNRGLNEQYF
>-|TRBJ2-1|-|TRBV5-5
TGTGCCAGCAGCTTGGGACAGATGGATGAGCAGTTCTTC
CASSLGQMDEQFF
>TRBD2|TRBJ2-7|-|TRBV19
TGTGCCAGTTCCAGCCCAGGACTAGCGGTATACGAGCAGTACTTC
CASSSPGLAVYEQYF
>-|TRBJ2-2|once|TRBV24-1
TGTGCCACCCTTCAAGGGGGGGACACCGGGGAGCTGTTTTTT
CATLQGGDTGELFF
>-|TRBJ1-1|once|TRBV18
TGTGCCAGCTCACCATCTTCTGGTCCCCTTTTT
CASSPSSGPLF
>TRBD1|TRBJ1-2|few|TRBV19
TGTGCCAGTAGTATGCGTACGGGGACAGCTAACTATGGCTACACCTTC
CASSMRTGTANYGYTF
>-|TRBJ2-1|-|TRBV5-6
TGTGCCAGCAGCTACTCTACGGGGTACAATGAGCAGTTCTTC
CASSYSTGYNEQFF
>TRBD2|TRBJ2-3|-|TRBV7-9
TGTGCCAGCAGCTCGATACTAGCGGGGGGCCCCTATACGCAGTATTTT
CASSSILAGGPYTQYF
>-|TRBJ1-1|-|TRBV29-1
TGCAGCGTTGCCCCCTTGAGACAGCCTTTGAACACTGAAGCTTTCTTT
CSVAPLRQPLNTEAFF
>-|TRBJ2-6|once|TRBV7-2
TGTGCCAGCAGCCCAATGGTAGGCCCGAATGGGGCCAACGTCCTGACTTTC
CASSPMVGPNGANVLTF
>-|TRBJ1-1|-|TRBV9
TGTGCCAGCAGCGTAGCTGCGTACACTGAAGCTTTCTTT
CASSVAAYTEAFF
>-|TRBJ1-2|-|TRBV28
TGTGCCAGCAGTCTACAGGCGAACTATGGCTACACCTTC
CASSLQANYGYTF
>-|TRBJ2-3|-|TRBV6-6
TGTGCCAGCAGTTACTCGACTAAGGGAGATACGCAGTATTTT
CASSYSTKGDTQYF
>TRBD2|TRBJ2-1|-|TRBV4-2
TGTGCCAGCAGCCAGAGAGCGGGGGGAACCTACAATGAGCAGTTCTTC
CASSQRAGGTYNEQFF
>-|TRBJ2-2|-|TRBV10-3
TGTGCCATCAGTGAGGCGGTCGCGAACACCGGGGAGCTGTTTTTT
CAISEAVANTGELFF
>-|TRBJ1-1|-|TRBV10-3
TGTGCCATCAGTGACGCGTATCAGGGTGAAGCTTTCTTT
CAISDAYQGEAFF
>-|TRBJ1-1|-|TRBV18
TGTGCCAGCTCACCCGCGGAGAACACTGAAGCTTTCTTT
CASSPAENTEAFF
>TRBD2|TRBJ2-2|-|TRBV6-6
TGTGCCAGCAGTCCGGGACTAGCGGGAGAACCTGGCACCGGGGAGCTGTTTTTT
CASSPGLAGEPGTGELFF